The clone carrying this TCR beta chain was seen a single time. Its antigen remains unidentified. This entry comes from a study of blood T cells in healthy people across ages. Findings and caveats of the study: Estimates based on one million T cells were treated as lower bounds. Whereas aged donors had fewer naive CD4+ cells, long-lived donors had more of them and higher diversity. The unknown donor CMV status may have confounded expanded clonotype changes.

Every donor provided approximately 9.2 milliliters of peripheral blood. A second about 7 to 11 cycle PCR used barcoded and J-beta primers. TCRdb called the 5' RACE reads again in MiXCR, with one record for every CDR3 protein. The table shows about 1.8 million distinct CDR3 sequences, with around half occurring only once. This TCR was recovered from a woman between 40 and 55 years old in good health. The sample taken for sequencing was blood.

The CDR3 is CASSQDTGEYNEQYF. The CDR3 DNA follows: TGCGCCAGCAGCCAAGATACCGGGGAGTACAATGAGCAGTACTTC. The V and J genes are TRBV4-3 and TRBJ2-7, with a weak D call TRBD2 (5 bases). Germline V gives CDR1 LGHNA, CDR2 YSLEER. V was trimmed by 0 bases and J by 7 bases, leaving 16 bases between them. This CDR3 contains 15 residues.